The present entry profiles one TCR beta chain with its context. Its antigen is unidentified. The PCR made use of 60 Vbeta and 13 Jbeta primers. Here immunoSEQ multiplex PCR was the method, and the copy in TCRdb shows in-frame clones only, minus some. The sample has under 150,000 clones; 60% to 85% are singletons. The record originates from a study of cytomegalovirus exposure and HLA in healthy donors. Study context: For the approximately 360 genotyped donors, over 80% fell within the Caucasian-associated ancestry cluster.

At the time of sampling, donors were nominally healthy, though unrecorded immune exposures were likely. The CDR3 length is 14 residues. V lost 5 bases, J lost 2 bases, and 15 bases lay in between. CDR1 is SQVTM, CDR2 ANQGSEA, per germline. Study observations and caveats: Earlier findings revealed that most TCR beta V segments proved productive either about 87% or about 30% of the time. Among the CMV-associated chains, three were confirmed in vitro as specific for CMV antigens.

The material sequenced was PBMCs. The chain joins TRBV29-1 to TRBJ1-2; D not certain. The clonotype was recovered from a man younger than 45 in good health and CMV-seronegative. Here the CDR3 DNA reads TGCAGCGTTCGTCGGGGTGGGATGAACTATGGCTACACCTTC. Protein sequence: CSVRRGGMNYGYTF.